This T cell receptor beta chain is from a study of CD8 T cells in Susac syndrome. Study results and caveats: A relatively small number of individuals underwent TCR sequencing and HLA analysis.

Germline CDR1 reads MNHNS; CDR2 reads SASEGT. The CDR3 contains 16 residues. The junction had 11 bases not matched to a gene; V was cut back by 6 bases and J by 2 bases. The healthy controls were matched to patients by age and sex. TEMRA cells were enriched by FACS, while CD8+ and CD4+ T cells were obtained through a negative isolation that was performed magnetically. This clonotype was seen once. Its target is unknown. RNA, at about 0.5 to 1 ug, was reverse transcribed with random hexamers. Using its own MiXCR run on the immunoSEQ multiplex PCR reads, TCRdb lists one record per CDR3 protein. The sample contains around 140,000 distinct CDR3 sequences, approximately 95% of which appear only once.

The genes are TRBV6-1 and TRBJ2-3; 7 nucleotides line up with TRBD2. The sequence was collected from a human donor in good health. What was sequenced was CD4+ T cells from PBMCs. The CDR3 DNA reads TGTGCCAGCAGCCTCCTAGGCGGGGGAACCACAGATACGCAGTATTTT. Translating gives CASSLLGGGTTDTQYF.